The clone carrying this T cell receptor beta chain was seen many times. The data were taken from a study of low-dose radiotherapy and immunotherapy resistance in tumors. Germline V lookup: CDR1 MNHEY, CDR2 SVGEGT. The CDR3 has 16 residues. J was trimmed by 3 bases and V by 4 bases; bases with no gene match: 8. Time point: before trial treatment. Donors were administered nivolumab, ipilimumab, aspirin and low-dose cyclophosphamide, together with low-dose radiotherapy. cDNA synthesis used a TRAV/TRBV-specific primer set for both chains. TCRs were put through approximately 20 PCR cycles of amplification with Phusion. A constant-region primer and the V-primer adapter served as the primer pair. TCRdb redid the calling of the reads with MiXCR, one entry per CDR3 protein. The sample comprises around 65,000 distinct CDR3 sequences, approximately 25% of which are singletons, and roughly 6.5% rests with the top ten.

This TCR derives from a male donor with rectosigmoid adenocarcinoma. V and J are TRBV6-2 or TRBV6-3 and TRBJ2-7, with 11 bases that match TRBD2. The sample consisted of PBMCs, taken before treatment. CDR3 loop: CASSFPPGLADYEQYF. DNA for the CDR3: TGTGCCAGCAGTTTCCCACCGGGACTAGCGGACTACGAGCAGTACTTC.